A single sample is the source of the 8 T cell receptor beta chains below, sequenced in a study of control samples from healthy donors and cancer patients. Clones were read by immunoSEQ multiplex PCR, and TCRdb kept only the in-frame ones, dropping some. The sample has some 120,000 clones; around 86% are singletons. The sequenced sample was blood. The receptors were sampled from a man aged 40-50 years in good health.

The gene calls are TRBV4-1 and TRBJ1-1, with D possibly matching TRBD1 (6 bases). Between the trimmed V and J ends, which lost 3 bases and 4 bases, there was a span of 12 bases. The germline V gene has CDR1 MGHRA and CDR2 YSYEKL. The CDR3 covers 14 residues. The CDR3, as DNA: TGCGCCAGCAGCCATGCAGGGGCTGGCACTGAAGCTTTCTTT. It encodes CASSHAGAGTEAFF.

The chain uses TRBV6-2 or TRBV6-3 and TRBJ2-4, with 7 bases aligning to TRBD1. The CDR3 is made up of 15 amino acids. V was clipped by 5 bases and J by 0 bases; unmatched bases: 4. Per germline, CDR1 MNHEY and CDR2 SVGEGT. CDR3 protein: CASSATGLAKNIQYF. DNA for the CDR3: TGTGCCAGCAGTGCGACAGGGTTAGCCAAAAACATTCAGTACTTC.

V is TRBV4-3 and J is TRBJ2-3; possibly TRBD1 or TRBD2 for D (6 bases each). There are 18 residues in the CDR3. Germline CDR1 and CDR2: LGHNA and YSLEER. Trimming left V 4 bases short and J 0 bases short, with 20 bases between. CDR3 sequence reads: CASSLYLRGTSSTDTQYF. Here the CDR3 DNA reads TGCGCCAGCAGCCTCTACCTCCGGGGGACATCTAGCACAGATACGCAGTATTTT.

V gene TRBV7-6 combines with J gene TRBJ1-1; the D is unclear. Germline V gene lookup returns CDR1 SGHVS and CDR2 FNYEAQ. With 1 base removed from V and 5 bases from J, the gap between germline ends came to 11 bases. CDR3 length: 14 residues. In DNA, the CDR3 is TGTGCCAGCAGCTTAGGGATCCACGGAACTGAAGCTTTCTTT. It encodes CASSLGIHGTEAFF.

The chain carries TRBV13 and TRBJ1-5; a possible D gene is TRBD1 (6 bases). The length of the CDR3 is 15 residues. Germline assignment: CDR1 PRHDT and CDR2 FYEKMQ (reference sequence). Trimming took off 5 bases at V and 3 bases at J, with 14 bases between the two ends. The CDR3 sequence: CASSQGRGYNQPQHF. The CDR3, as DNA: TGTGCCAGCAGCCAGGGCAGGGGATACAATCAGCCCCAGCATTTT. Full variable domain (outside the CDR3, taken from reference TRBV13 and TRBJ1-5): AAGVIQSPRHLIKEKRETATLKCYPIPRHDTVYWYQQGPGQDPQFLISFYEKMQSDKGSIPDRFSAQQFSDYHSELNMSSLELGDSALYFCASSQGRGYNQPQHFGDGTRLSIL.

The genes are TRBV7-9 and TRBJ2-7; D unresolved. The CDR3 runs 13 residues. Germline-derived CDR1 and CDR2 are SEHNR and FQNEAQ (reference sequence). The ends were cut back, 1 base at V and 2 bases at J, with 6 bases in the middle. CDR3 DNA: TGTGCCAGCAGCTTAGAAGCCACCTACGAGCAGTACTTC. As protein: CASSLEATYEQYF.

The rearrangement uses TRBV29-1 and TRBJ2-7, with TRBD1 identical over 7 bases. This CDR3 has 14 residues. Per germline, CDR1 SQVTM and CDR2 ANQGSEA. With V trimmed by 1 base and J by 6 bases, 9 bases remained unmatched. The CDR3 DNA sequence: TGCAGCGTTGAAGCAGGGGGTTGGGGCGGCGAGCAGTACTTC. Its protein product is CSVEAGGWGGEQYF.

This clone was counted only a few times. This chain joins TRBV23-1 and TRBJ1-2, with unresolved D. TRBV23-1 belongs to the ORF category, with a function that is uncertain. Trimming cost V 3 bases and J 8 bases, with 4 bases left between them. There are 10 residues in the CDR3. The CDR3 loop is CASSHGGYTF. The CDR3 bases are TGCGCCAGCAGTCACGGGGGCTACACCTTC.